This TCR beta chain was captured by sequencing in a study of graft-versus-host responses after intestinal transplantation. Germline V CDR1 and CDR2: MNHEY, SVGAGI. Trimming cost V 4 bases and J 5 bases, with 14 bases left between them. The CDR3 has 14 amino acids. Method: immunoSEQ multiplex PCR; TCRdb's copy keeps in-frame clones and lacks some. The sample holds 29,000 or so clones; approximately 93% are singletons and the top ten take approximately 0.77%. Sequences were derived from PBMCs, sampled about 65 days after intestinal transplant. This sequence was found in a human patient who received an intestinal transplant, so some T cells may come from the graft donor. The chain has TRBV6-5 and TRBJ2-5; no clear D. CDR3 DNA sequence: TGTGCCAGCAGTTCCTCGTGGTGGTATGAGACCCAGTACTTC. Its translation: CASSSSWWYETQYF.